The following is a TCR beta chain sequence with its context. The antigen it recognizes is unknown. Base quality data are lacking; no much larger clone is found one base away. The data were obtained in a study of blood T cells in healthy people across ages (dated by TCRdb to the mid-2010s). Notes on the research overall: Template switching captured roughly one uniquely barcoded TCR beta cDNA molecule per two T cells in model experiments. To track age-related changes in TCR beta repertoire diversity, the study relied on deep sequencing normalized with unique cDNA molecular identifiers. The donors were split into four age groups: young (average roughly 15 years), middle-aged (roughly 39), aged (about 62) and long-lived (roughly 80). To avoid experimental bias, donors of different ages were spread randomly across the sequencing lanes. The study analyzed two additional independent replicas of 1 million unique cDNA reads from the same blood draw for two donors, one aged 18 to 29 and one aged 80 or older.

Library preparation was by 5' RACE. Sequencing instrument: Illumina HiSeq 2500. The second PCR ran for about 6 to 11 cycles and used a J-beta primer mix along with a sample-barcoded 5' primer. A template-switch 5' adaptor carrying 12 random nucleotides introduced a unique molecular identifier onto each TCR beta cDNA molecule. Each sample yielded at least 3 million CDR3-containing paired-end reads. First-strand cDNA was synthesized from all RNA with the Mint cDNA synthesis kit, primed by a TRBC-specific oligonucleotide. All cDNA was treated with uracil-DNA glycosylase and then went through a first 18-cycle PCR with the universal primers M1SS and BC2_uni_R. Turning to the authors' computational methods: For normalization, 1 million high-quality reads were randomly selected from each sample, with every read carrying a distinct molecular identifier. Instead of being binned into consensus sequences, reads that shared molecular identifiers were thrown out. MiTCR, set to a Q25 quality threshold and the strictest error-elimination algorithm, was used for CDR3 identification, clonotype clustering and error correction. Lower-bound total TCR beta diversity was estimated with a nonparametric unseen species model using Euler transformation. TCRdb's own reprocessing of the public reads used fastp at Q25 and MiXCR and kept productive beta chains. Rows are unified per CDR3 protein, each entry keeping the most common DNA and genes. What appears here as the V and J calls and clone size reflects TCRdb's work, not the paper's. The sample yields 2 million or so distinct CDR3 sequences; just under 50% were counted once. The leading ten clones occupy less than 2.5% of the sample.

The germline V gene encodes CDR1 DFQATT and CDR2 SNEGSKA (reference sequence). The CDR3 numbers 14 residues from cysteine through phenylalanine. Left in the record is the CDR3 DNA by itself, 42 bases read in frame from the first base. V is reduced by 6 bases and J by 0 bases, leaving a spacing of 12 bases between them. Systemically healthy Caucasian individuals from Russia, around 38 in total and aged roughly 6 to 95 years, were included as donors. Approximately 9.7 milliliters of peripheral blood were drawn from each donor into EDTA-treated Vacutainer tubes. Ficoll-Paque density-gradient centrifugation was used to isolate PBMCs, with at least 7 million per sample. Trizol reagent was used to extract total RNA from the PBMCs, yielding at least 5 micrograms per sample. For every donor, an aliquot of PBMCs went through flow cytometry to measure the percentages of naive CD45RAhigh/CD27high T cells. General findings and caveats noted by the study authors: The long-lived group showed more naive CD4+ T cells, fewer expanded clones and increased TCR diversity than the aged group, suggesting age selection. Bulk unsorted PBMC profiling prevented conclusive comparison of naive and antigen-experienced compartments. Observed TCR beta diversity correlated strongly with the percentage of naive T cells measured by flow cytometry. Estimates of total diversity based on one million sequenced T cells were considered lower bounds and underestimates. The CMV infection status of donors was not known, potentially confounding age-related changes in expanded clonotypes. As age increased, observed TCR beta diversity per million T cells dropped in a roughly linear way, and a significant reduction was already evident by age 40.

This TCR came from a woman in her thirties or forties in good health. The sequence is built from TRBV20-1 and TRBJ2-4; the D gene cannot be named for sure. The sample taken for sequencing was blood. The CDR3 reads CSAPDAIAKNIQYF. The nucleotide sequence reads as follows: TGCAGTGCCCCTGATGCAATAGCCAAAAACATTCAGTACTTC.